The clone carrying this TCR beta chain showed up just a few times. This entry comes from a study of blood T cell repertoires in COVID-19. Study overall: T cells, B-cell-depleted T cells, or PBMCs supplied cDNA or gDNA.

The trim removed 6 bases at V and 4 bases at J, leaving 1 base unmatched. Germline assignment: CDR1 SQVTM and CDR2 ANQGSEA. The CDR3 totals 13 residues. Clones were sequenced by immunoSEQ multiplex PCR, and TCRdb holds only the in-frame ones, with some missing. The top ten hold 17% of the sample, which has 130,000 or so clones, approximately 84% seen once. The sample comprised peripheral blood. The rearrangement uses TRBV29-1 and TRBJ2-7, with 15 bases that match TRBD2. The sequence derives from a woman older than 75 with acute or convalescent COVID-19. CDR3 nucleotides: TGCAGCGTCGGACTAGCGGGAGGGTACGAGCAGTACTTC. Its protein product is CSVGLAGGYEQYF.